This T cell receptor (beta chain) was recorded in a study of T-cell reconstitution after alpha-beta-depleted transplantation in children. Unique molecular identifiers featured in how the TCRbeta library was prepared. TCRdb ran MiXCR on the PCR reads and lists one entry per CDR3 protein. The sample holds about 400,000 distinct CDR3 sequences; roughly 13% are singletons and the top ten take about 3.9%. The germline CDR1 and CDR2 sequences are DFQATT and SNEGSKA (reference sequence). The CDR3 covers 16 residues. With 3 bases clipped from V and 0 bases from J, the junction kept 8 bases outside the gene matches.

This sequence joins TRBV20-1 and TRBJ2-1, with 7 bases aligning to TRBD1. Sequencing was performed on PBMCs, taken from the stem cell graft. The source is a human donor who donated a stem cell graft to a child with Fanconi anemia. In nucleotides, the CDR3 is TGCAGTGCTAGTTTGAGGGGGCCGAGCTCCTACAATGAGCAGTTCTTC. This gives the protein CSASLRGPSSYNEQFF.